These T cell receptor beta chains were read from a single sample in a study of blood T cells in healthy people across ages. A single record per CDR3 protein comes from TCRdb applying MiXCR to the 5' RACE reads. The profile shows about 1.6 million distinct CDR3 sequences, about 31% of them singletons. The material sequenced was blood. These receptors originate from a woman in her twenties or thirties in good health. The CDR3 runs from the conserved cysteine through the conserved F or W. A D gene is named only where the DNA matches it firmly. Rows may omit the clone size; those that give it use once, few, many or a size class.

CDR3: CAWSPGGTGNYGYTF; DNA: TGTGCCTGGAGTCCAGGAGGGACAGGCAACTATGGCTACACCTTC; size: few; J: TRBJ1-2; V: TRBV30; D: TRBD1
CDR3: CASSWGGQGYNEQFF; DNA: TGTGCCAGCAGTTGGGGGGGGCAAGGCTACAATGAGCAGTTCTTC; size: few; J: TRBJ2-1; V: TRBV12-3/TRBV12-4; D: .
CDR3: CAISGTGEWEETQYF; DNA: TGTGCCATCAGTGGCACGGGGGAATGGGAAGAGACCCAGTACTTC; size: .; J: TRBJ2-5; V: TRBV10-3; D: .
CDR3: CASSSAGAQGRETQYF; DNA: TGTGCCAGCAGTTCCGCGGGGGCACAGGGGCGGGAGACCCAGTACTTC; size: few; J: TRBJ2-5; V: TRBV28; D: .
CDR3: CSVTSGAGELFF; DNA: TGCAGCGTAACCAGCGGTGCCGGGGAGCTGTTTTTT; size: .; J: TRBJ2-2; V: TRBV29-1; D: .
CDR3: CASSTQRGQEGDGYTF; DNA: TGTGCCAGCAGCACCCAAAGGGGGCAGGAAGGTGATGGCTACACCTTC; size: .; J: TRBJ1-2; V: TRBV9; D: TRBD1
CDR3: CASSLDLGLKAFF; DNA: TGTGCCAGCAGCTTAGACTTAGGGCTCAAAGCTTTCTTT; size: .; J: TRBJ1-1; V: TRBV7-8; D: .
CDR3: CASSFRLREETQYF; DNA: TGTGCCAGCAGTTTCAGGTTGAGGGAAGAGACCCAGTACTTC; size: few; J: TRBJ2-5; V: TRBV6-1; D: .
CDR3: CSASPPQGAWETQYF; DNA: TGCAGTGCTAGCCCGCCCCAGGGGGCATGGGAGACCCAGTACTTC; size: few; J: TRBJ2-5; V: TRBV20-1; D: TRBD1
CDR3: CATSIITTSTDTQYF; DNA: TGCGCCACCAGTATCATAACTACTAGCACAGATACGCAGTATTTT; size: .; J: TRBJ2-3; V: TRBV5-1; D: .
CDR3: CAASTGDSQQETQYF; DNA: TGTGCCGCCAGCACGGGGGACAGCCAGCAAGAGACCCAGTACTTC; size: .; J: TRBJ2-5; V: TRBV15; D: .
CDR3: CASSATGNTGELFF; DNA: TGTGCCAGCAGCGCGACAGGGAACACCGGGGAGCTGTTTTTT; size: few; J: TRBJ2-2; V: TRBV9; D: .
CDR3: CASSLNTETQYF; DNA: TGTGCCAGCAGTTTAAATACGGAGACCCAGTACTTC; size: .; J: TRBJ2-5; V: TRBV28; D: .
CDR3: CASSVSDRTNYEQYF; DNA: TGTGCCAGCAGCGTATCCGACAGGACCAACTACGAGCAGTACTTC; size: few; J: TRBJ2-7; V: TRBV9; D: .
CDR3: CASRSLNYGYTF; DNA: TGTGCCAGCAGAAGCCTAAACTATGGCTACACCTTC; size: few; J: TRBJ1-2; V: TRBV12-3/TRBV12-4; D: .
CDR3: CSAGETQYF; DNA: TGCAGTGCAGGCGAGACCCAGTACTTC; size: many; J: TRBJ2-5; V: TRBV20-1; D: .
CDR3: CASSRGWGGDQGEQYF; DNA: TGCGCCAGCAGCCGGGGATGGGGGGGCGACCAGGGCGAGCAGTACTTC; size: .; J: TRBJ2-7; V: TRBV4-1; D: .
CDR3: CSARAGALYNEQFF; DNA: TGCAGTGCTAGGGCGGGGGCCCTTTACAATGAGCAGTTCTTC; size: .; J: TRBJ2-1; V: TRBV20-1; D: .
CDR3: CASSLDPQRGIYDEQFF; DNA: TGTGCCAGCAGCTTAGATCCTCAGCGGGGGATTTACGATGAGCAGTTCTTC; size: .; J: TRBJ2-1; V: TRBV11-2; D: TRBD2
CDR3: CASSGRVYEQYF; DNA: TGTGCCAGCAGCGGCAGGGTCTACGAGCAGTACTTC; size: .; J: TRBJ2-7; V: TRBV7-2; D: .
CDR3: CASSYHRRPNQPQHF; DNA: TGTGCCAGCAGCTATCACAGGAGACCAAATCAGCCCCAGCATTTT; size: .; J: TRBJ1-5; V: TRBV5-6; D: .
CDR3: CASSSGSFGGLGEQYF; DNA: TGCGCCAGCAGCTCGGGATCCTTTGGGGGTCTGGGGGAGCAGTACTTC; size: few; J: TRBJ2-7; V: TRBV5-1; D: .
CDR3: CASSLGLGVAEAFF; DNA: TGCGCCAGCAGCCTGGGACTGGGAGTCGCTGAAGCTTTCTTT; size: few; J: TRBJ1-1; V: TRBV4-1; D: .
CDR3: CASSTNSLNTEAFF; DNA: TGTGCCAGCTCAACCAATTCCCTGAACACTGAAGCTTTCTTT; size: .; J: TRBJ1-1; V: TRBV18; D: .
CDR3: CSVARLASHQETQFF; DNA: TGCAGCGTTGCCCGACTAGCCAGCCACCAAGAGACCCAGTTCTTC; size: .; J: TRBJ2-1; V: TRBV29-1; D: TRBD2
CDR3: CASSELGGGGGEQFF; DNA: TGTGCCAGCAGTGAACTAGGAGGGGGCGGAGGTGAGCAGTTCTTC; size: few; J: TRBJ2-1; V: TRBV6-1; D: .
CDR3: CASSPTGRTGLSYEQYF; DNA: TGTGCCAGCAGCCCAACGGGTAGAACAGGACTTTCCTACGAGCAGTACTTC; size: .; J: TRBJ2-7; V: TRBV11-2; D: .
CDR3: CASSEFDGGSYEQYF; DNA: TGTGCCAGCAGTGAATTTGACGGGGGTTCCTACGAGCAGTACTTC; size: .; J: TRBJ2-7; V: TRBV6-1; D: .
CDR3: CASSVYSGNEQFF; DNA: TGTGCCAGCAGCGTATACAGCGGCAATGAGCAGTTCTTC; size: .; J: TRBJ2-1; V: TRBV9; D: .
CDR3: CASSSRDYFNEQYF; DNA: TGTGCCAGCAGCTCCCGGGACTACTTCAATGAGCAGTACTTC; size: .; J: TRBJ2-7; V: TRBV7-2; D: TRBD2
CDR3: CASSLDAGVGDTQYF; DNA: TGTGCCAGCAGCTTGGACGCGGGGGTTGGGGATACGCAGTATTTT; size: .; J: TRBJ2-3; V: TRBV5-6; D: TRBD2
CDR3: CASSVGAGYPEQYF; DNA: TGTGCCAGCAGCGTAGGAGCGGGGTACCCCGAGCAGTACTTC; size: few; J: TRBJ2-7; V: TRBV9; D: TRBD2
CDR3: CASTLRGIETQYF; DNA: TGTGCCAGCACTCTTAGGGGGATTGAGACCCAGTACTTC; size: .; J: TRBJ2-5; V: TRBV12-3/TRBV12-4; D: .
CDR3: CASSEVGSASRQPQHF; DNA: TGTGCCAGCAGTGAAGTCGGCTCAGCAAGCCGTCAGCCCCAGCATTTT; size: .; J: TRBJ1-5; V: TRBV2; D: .
CDR3: CASRSWGGFPSTDTQYF; DNA: TGTGCCAGCAGATCCTGGGGGGGCTTCCCTAGCACAGATACGCAGTATTTT; size: .; J: TRBJ2-3; V: TRBV7-8; D: .
CDR3: CAISEFWYEQYF; DNA: TGTGCCATCAGTGAATTTTGGTACGAGCAGTACTTC; size: .; J: TRBJ2-7; V: TRBV10-3; D: .
CDR3: CSALMGLKRYEQYF; DNA: TGCAGTGCTCTCATGGGACTGAAGCGTTACGAGCAGTACTTC; size: few; J: TRBJ2-7; V: TRBV20-1; D: .
CDR3: CASSKWTSGIFEQYF; DNA: TGTGCCAGCAGCAAATGGACTAGCGGGATTTTCGAGCAGTACTTC; size: .; J: TRBJ2-7; V: TRBV21-1; D: .
CDR3: CASSMARDSNRNEQFF; DNA: TGTGCCAGTAGTATGGCTCGGGACAGCAATCGGAATGAGCAGTTCTTC; size: .; J: TRBJ2-1; V: TRBV19; D: TRBD1
CDR3: CASSSHQAGEQYF; DNA: TGTGCCAGCAGTTCCCATCAAGCGGGCGAGCAGTACTTC; size: many; J: TRBJ2-7; V: TRBV6-1; D: .
CDR3: CASSLRGPRVEAFF; DNA: TGCGCCAGCAGCCTTAGGGGACCGCGCGTTGAAGCTTTCTTT; size: many; J: TRBJ1-1; V: TRBV5-1; D: .
CDR3: CATSGDGGANTGEPFF; DNA: TGTGCCACCAGTGGGGATGGGGGCGCGAACACCGGGGAGCCGTTTTTT; size: .; J: TRBJ2-2; V: TRBV24-1; D: .
CDR3: CSVTSGRAGGELFF; DNA: TGCAGCGTTACCAGCGGGAGGGCCGGCGGGGAGCTGTTTTTT; size: .; J: TRBJ2-2; V: TRBV29-1; D: TRBD2
CDR3: CASSLDGSYNSPLHF; DNA: TGTGCCAGCAGTTTAGATGGTTCCTATAATTCACCCCTCCACTTT; size: many; J: TRBJ1-6; V: TRBV12-3/TRBV12-4; D: .
CDR3: CASSLQREFLLDNEQFF; DNA: TGTGCCAGCAGCTTACAGCGGGAGTTTCTCTTGGATAATGAGCAGTTCTTC; size: .; J: TRBJ2-1; V: TRBV7-8; D: TRBD2
CDR3: CASSLIVSLAGGPRHNEQFF; DNA: TGTGCCAGCAGTTTAATTGTGAGTCTAGCGGGAGGGCCGAGGCACAATGAGCAGTTCTTC; size: .; J: TRBJ2-1; V: TRBV12-3/TRBV12-4; D: TRBD2
CDR3: CSATPGYQEIQYF; DNA: TGCAGTGCTACCCCAGGGTACCAAGAGATCCAGTACTTC; size: .; J: TRBJ2-5; V: TRBV20-1; D: .
CDR3: CAPRADTGELFF; DNA: TGTGCCCCTAGGGCAGACACCGGGGAGCTGTTTTTT; size: few; J: TRBJ2-2; V: TRBV7-9; D: .
CDR3: CSARDKGDSGKSYEQYF; DNA: TGCAGTGCTAGAGATAAGGGTGATAGCGGAAAATCCTACGAGCAGTACTTC; size: few; J: TRBJ2-7; V: TRBV20-1; D: .
CDR3: CASSEFGLGLGSPRHF; DNA: TGTGCCAGCAGTGAATTCGGTTTGGGACTCGGGTCACCCCGCCACTTT; size: .; J: TRBJ1-6; V: TRBV6-1; D: .
CDR3: CASNIPGVGSPLHF; DNA: TGTGCCAGCAATATCCCAGGGGTGGGTTCACCCCTCCACTTT; size: few; J: TRBJ1-6; V: TRBV12-3/TRBV12-4; D: .